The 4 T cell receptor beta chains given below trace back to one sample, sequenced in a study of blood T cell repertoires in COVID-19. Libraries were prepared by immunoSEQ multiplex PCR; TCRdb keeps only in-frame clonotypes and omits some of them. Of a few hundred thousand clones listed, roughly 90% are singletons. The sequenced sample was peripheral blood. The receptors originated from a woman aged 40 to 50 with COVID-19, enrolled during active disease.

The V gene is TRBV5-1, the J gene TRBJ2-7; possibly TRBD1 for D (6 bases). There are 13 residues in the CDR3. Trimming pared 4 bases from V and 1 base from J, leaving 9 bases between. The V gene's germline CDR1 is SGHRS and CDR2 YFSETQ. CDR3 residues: CASSQGQSYEQYF. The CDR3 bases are TGCGCCAGCAGCCAAGGACAGTCCTACGAGCAGTACTTC.

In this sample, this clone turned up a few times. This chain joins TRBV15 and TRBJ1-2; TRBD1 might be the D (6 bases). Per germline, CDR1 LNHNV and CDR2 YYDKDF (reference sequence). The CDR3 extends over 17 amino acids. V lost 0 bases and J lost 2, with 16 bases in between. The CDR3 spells CATSRERGTRINYGYTF. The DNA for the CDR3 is TGTGCCACCAGCAGAGAGAGGGGGACGAGGATCAACTATGGCTACACCTTC.

The CDR3 DNA is TGTGCCAGCAGTTTCGGCGGGGGGGGCTACAATGAGCAGTTCTTC. It yields the protein CASSFGGGGYNEQFF. The chain is built from TRBV28 and TRBJ2-1; 9 bases fit TRBD2. The germline V gene encodes CDR1 MDHEN and CDR2 SYDVKM. V was clipped by 3 bases and J by 3 bases; unmatched bases: 3. This CDR3 has 15 amino acids.

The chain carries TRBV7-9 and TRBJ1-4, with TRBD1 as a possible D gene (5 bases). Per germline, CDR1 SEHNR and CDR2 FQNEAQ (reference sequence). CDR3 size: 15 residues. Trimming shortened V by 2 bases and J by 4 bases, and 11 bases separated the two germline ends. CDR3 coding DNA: TGTGCCAGCAGCTTAAGGGGAAACCTTAATGAAAAACTGTTTTTT. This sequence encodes CASSLRGNLNEKLFF.